These 5 T cell receptor beta chains came from one sample sequenced in a study of patients and donors after allogeneic stem cell transplantation. TCRdb reprocessed the RT-PCR reads via MiXCR and lists one record per CDR3 protein. The sample lists approximately 200,000 distinct CDR3 sequences, about 40% occurring once. Sequences were obtained from blood, either unsorted or a sorted T cell fraction (not recorded which). The receptors come from a human donor who was either an allogeneic HSCT recipient or a stem cell or donor lymphocyte infusion donor (not recorded which). It is not recorded whose cells these are; they may come from a transplant donor.

This clonotype was found a few times. The rearrangement joins TRBV12-3 or TRBV12-4 to TRBJ1-1, with unresolved D. V was clipped by 3 bases and J by 1 base, with 6 bases between them. CDR3 length: 13 residues. In DNA form, the CDR3 reads TGTGCCAGCAGTTTTAACGGGAACACTGAAGCTTTCTTT. Its translation: CASSFNGNTEAFF.

This clonotype was recorded many times. J is TRBJ1-1 and V is TRBV5-1; D is perhaps TRBD1 (5 bases). Per germline, CDR1 SGHRS and CDR2 YFSETQ. CDR3 length equals 15 residues. Trimming took off 3 bases at V and 6 bases at J, with 18 bases between the two ends. The CDR3 loop is CASSWTPGTMAEAFF. The CDR3 DNA reads TGCGCCAGCAGCTGGACTCCGGGGACGATGGCTGAAGCTTTCTTT.

The V and J genes are TRBV6-6 and TRBJ2-1; TRBD1 matches 12 bases. The V gene end was trimmed by 11 bases and the J gene end by 7 bases; junction bases not matched to a gene: 6. This CDR3 has 13 residues. The germline V gene has CDR1 MNHNY and CDR2 SVGAGI (reference sequence). CDR3 in amino acids: CALGTGGYNEQFF. Here the CDR3 DNA reads TGTGCCCTTGGGACAGGGGGCTATAATGAGCAGTTCTTC.

This chain uses TRBV7-9 with TRBJ2-2; the D gene could be TRBD1 or TRBD2 (5 bases each). Germline V CDR1 and CDR2: SEHNR, FQNEAQ (reference sequence). CDR3 length: 14 amino acids. Trimming left V 4 bases short and J 1 base short, with 7 bases between. CDR3 sequence reads: CASSWDQNTGELFF. In DNA form, the CDR3 reads TGTGCCAGCAGCTGGGACCAGAACACCGGGGAGCTGTTTTTT.

This sequence joins TRBV20-1 and TRBJ2-3; unclear D gene. V lost 4 bases, J lost 0 bases, and 11 bases lay in between. Germline values: CDR1 DFQATT, CDR2 SNEGSKA (reference sequence). The length of the CDR3 is 14 residues. DNA of the CDR3: TGCAGTGCTAAAATTTCGGCGAGCACAGATACGCAGTATTTT. Translating gives CSAKISASTDTQYF.